The T cell receptor beta chain under discussion was sequenced for a study of cytomegalovirus exposure and HLA in healthy donors. This clone came up once. In the PCR, 60 Vbeta and 13 Jbeta primers were used. Assay used: immunoSEQ multiplex PCR; TCRdb lists only in-frame clones, some missing. Found here are about 160,000 clones, roughly 79% of them singletons; the top ten hold approximately 1.5%. This CDR3 has 14 residues. Germline CDR1 and CDR2: SGHTA and FQGNSA. V was pared by 5 bases and J by 3 bases, with 3 bases of the junction left unmatched. The sequence came from a man between 35 and 55 years old in good health and CMV-seronegative. The sample comprised PBMCs. This rearrangement joins TRBV7-2 to TRBJ2-7, with 11 bases matching TRBD2. CDR3: CASSRGTSGYEQYF. CDR3 nucleotides: TGTGCCAGCAGCCGCGGGACTAGCGGCTACGAGCAGTACTTC.